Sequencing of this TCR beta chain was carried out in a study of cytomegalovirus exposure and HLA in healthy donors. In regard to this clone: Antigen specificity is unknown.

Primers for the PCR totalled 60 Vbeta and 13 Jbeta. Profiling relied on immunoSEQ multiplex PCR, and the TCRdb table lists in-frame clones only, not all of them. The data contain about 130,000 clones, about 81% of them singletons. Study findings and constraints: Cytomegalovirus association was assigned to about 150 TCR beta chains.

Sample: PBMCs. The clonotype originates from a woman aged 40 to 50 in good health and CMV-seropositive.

The CDR3 coding sequence is TGTGCCAGCAGTTTGACCGACAGGGGCCACTATGGCTACACCTTC. This encodes CASSLTDRGHYGYTF. The chain couples TRBV27 to TRBJ1-2, with 8 bases that match TRBD1. There are 15 residues in the CDR3. V shed 3 bases, J shed 3 bases, and the junction held 6 bases outside the gene matches. Germline CDR1 is MNHEY and CDR2 is SMNVEV (reference sequence).